The T cell receptor beta chain under discussion was sequenced for a study of naive and memory T cell subsets. Regarding the study as a whole: Over 95% of naive TCR sequences appeared only once, unlike memory subsets. Possibly reflecting memory cells re-expressing CD45RA, a few larger clonotypes occurred in naive repertoires, especially CD8.

Two oligonucleotides, mixed equimolar, formed the beta constant-region primer covering TRBC1 and TRBC2. The ligated cDNA underwent four PCR rounds using SP2 and nested alpha and beta constant-region primers. TCRdb re-called the UMI-ligation and nested PCR reads through MiXCR, storing one row per CDR3 protein. Among 99,000 or so distinct CDR3 sequences, more than 12% were seen once, and the ten largest hold about 3%. A note on this clonotype: As yet, its antigen is unknown.

After the first PCR, alpha and beta chain libraries were processed separately. CDR3 size: 15 residues. The germline V and J ends were trimmed by 4 bases and 1 base, with 13 bases remaining between them. Sequenced input: naive CD8+ T cells from blood. This chain links TRBV12-3 or TRBV12-4 with TRBJ1-1; no clear D. This clonotype was obtained from a human donor in good health. This CDR3 reads CASSSPSSANTEAFF. CDR3 sequence (DNA): TGTGCCAGCAGTTCACCCTCGTCAGCGAACACTGAAGCTTTCTTT.